This is a list of T cell receptor beta chains from one sample in a study of blood T cell repertoires in COVID-19. Sequencing was performed with immunoSEQ multiplex PCR; in TCRdb, only in-frame clones are kept and a portion is missing. The sample records some 88,000 clones, under 90% being singletons. Sample: peripheral blood. These receptors were taken from a woman aged 70-85 years with acute or convalescent COVID-19. Both conserved end residues are part of each CDR3. The D gene is left open where the match is weak. The listing skips clone size in some rows; elsewhere it reads once, few, many or a size class.

v_gene: TRBV3-1/TRBV3-2
abundance: NA
d_gene: TRBD1
j_gene: TRBJ1-1
CDR3aa: CASSRGQGAMNTEAFF
CDR3nt: TGTGCCAGCAGCCGGGGACAGGGGGCAATGAACACTGAAGCTTTCTTT

v_gene: TRBV14
abundance: NA
d_gene: NA
j_gene: TRBJ1-2
CDR3aa: CASSQEYSFYGYTF
CDR3nt: TGTGCCAGCAGCCAAGAGTACAGTTTCTATGGCTACACCTTC

v_gene: TRBV10-3
abundance: NA
d_gene: TRBD1
j_gene: TRBJ1-1
CDR3aa: CAITWDRGNTEAFF
CDR3nt: TGTGCCATCACCTGGGACAGGGGGAACACTGAAGCTTTCTTT

v_gene: TRBV19
abundance: NA
d_gene: TRBD1
j_gene: TRBJ1-2
CDR3aa: CASTTGGGGYTF
CDR3nt: TGTGCCAGTACCACAGGGGGCGGTGGCTACACCTTC

v_gene: TRBV7-8
abundance: NA
d_gene: TRBD1
j_gene: TRBJ2-1
CDR3aa: CASSSPDRAYNEQFF
CDR3nt: TGTGCCAGCAGCTCCCCTGACAGGGCCTACAATGAGCAGTTCTTC

v_gene: TRBV6-5
abundance: NA
d_gene: TRBD1
j_gene: TRBJ2-5
CDR3aa: CASSRDRGRVETQYF
CDR3nt: TGTGCCAGCAGCCGGGACAGGGGGCGCGTGGAGACCCAGTACTTC

v_gene: TRBV10-3
abundance: many
d_gene: TRBD1
j_gene: TRBJ2-2
CDR3aa: CAISDPGQGDTGELFF
CDR3nt: TGTGCCATCAGCGATCCGGGGCAGGGGGACACCGGGGAGCTGTTTTTT

v_gene: TRBV10-1
abundance: NA
d_gene: NA
j_gene: TRBJ1-5
CDR3aa: CASSESPPGRALQPQHF
CDR3nt: TGCGCCAGCAGTGAGTCTCCCCCCGGCAGGGCTTTACAGCCCCAGCATTTT

v_gene: TRBV27
abundance: NA
d_gene: NA
j_gene: TRBJ1-6
CDR3aa: CASSLPGINSPLHF
CDR3nt: TGTGCCAGCAGTTTACCCGGGATCAATTCACCCCTCCACTTT

v_gene: TRBV18
abundance: NA
d_gene: TRBD1
j_gene: TRBJ1-1
CDR3aa: CASSLSDRGMGTEAFF
CDR3nt: TGTGCCAGCTCACTATCGGACAGGGGAATGGGGACTGAAGCTTTCTTT

v_gene: TRBV19
abundance: NA
d_gene: NA
j_gene: TRBJ1-4
CDR3aa: CASSIGHERGDIEKLFF
CDR3nt: TGTGCCAGTAGTATTGGGCATGAGCGGGGGGACATTGAAAAACTGTTTTTT

v_gene: TRBV3-1/TRBV3-2
abundance: NA
d_gene: TRBD2
j_gene: TRBJ2-3
CDR3aa: CASSQEVSGRAETDTQYF
CDR3nt: TGTGCCAGCAGCCAAGAAGTTAGCGGGAGGGCCGAGACAGATACGCAGTATTTT

v_gene: TRBV13
abundance: NA
d_gene: TRBD2
j_gene: TRBJ2-5
CDR3aa: CASSLSPRDYKETQYF
CDR3nt: TGTGCCAGCAGCTTGAGCCCCCGGGACTACAAAGAGACCCAGTACTTC

v_gene: TRBV6-4
abundance: few
d_gene: TRBD1
j_gene: TRBJ2-3
CDR3aa: CASRAGGADTQYF
CDR3nt: TGTGCCAGCCGGGCAGGGGGCGCAGATACGCAGTATTTT

v_gene: TRBV4-3
abundance: NA
d_gene: TRBD1
j_gene: TRBJ2-1
CDR3aa: CASSQPWDRGGGNPFKDEQFF
CDR3nt: TGCGCCAGCAGCCAACCGTGGGACAGGGGGGGCGGGAATCCCTTCAAGGATGAGCAGTTCTTC

v_gene: TRBV3-1/TRBV3-2
abundance: NA
d_gene: NA
j_gene: TRBJ2-5
CDR3aa: CASSQTLTGGVGTQYF
CDR3nt: TGTGCCAGCAGCCAAACCCTCACAGGGGGGGTAGGGACCCAGTACTTC

v_gene: TRBV14
abundance: NA
d_gene: NA
j_gene: TRBJ1-2
CDR3aa: CASSPRLLYGYTF
CDR3nt: TGTGCCAGCAGCCCCCGACTCCTCTATGGCTACACCTTC

v_gene: TRBV12-5
abundance: NA
d_gene: NA
j_gene: TRBJ2-1
CDR3aa: CASGPQQGRSLSAEQFF
CDR3nt: TGTGCTAGTGGTCCCCAACAGGGCCGCTCACTCAGTGCTGAGCAGTTCTTC

v_gene: TRBV7-9
abundance: NA
d_gene: NA
j_gene: TRBJ1-4
CDR3aa: CASSLGAGIEKLFF
CDR3nt: TGTGCCAGCAGCTTAGGTGCAGGGATTGAAAAACTGTTTTTT

v_gene: TRBV19
abundance: NA
d_gene: NA
j_gene: TRBJ1-4
CDR3aa: CASSMGREKLFF
CDR3nt: TGTGCCAGTAGTATGGGCCGCGAAAAACTGTTTTTT

v_gene: TRBV19
abundance: NA
d_gene: TRBD2
j_gene: TRBJ2-1
CDR3aa: CASSSPTSGSTNEQFF
CDR3nt: TGTGCCAGTAGTTCCCCTACTAGCGGGAGTACCAATGAGCAGTTCTTC

v_gene: TRBV18
abundance: NA
d_gene: TRBD2
j_gene: TRBJ2-1
CDR3aa: CASSPGLADEQFF
CDR3nt: TGTGCCAGCTCCCCCGGACTAGCGGATGAGCAGTTCTTC

v_gene: TRBV2
abundance: NA
d_gene: NA
j_gene: TRBJ1-1
CDR3aa: CASTEQGRMNTEAFF
CDR3nt: TGTGCCAGCACGGAACAGGGACGGATGAACACTGAAGCTTTCTTT

v_gene: TRBV19
abundance: once
d_gene: TRBD1
j_gene: TRBJ2-1
CDR3aa: CVATQRQGANNEQFF
CDR3nt: TGTGTCGCAACACAGCGACAGGGGGCAAATAATGAGCAGTTCTTC

v_gene: TRBV3-1/TRBV3-2
abundance: few
d_gene: TRBD1
j_gene: TRBJ2-2
CDR3aa: CASSRGQGTGELFF
CDR3nt: TGTGCCAGCAGCCGGGGACAGGGAACCGGGGAGCTGTTTTTT

v_gene: TRBV21-1
abundance: few
d_gene: NA
j_gene: TRBJ2-3
CDR3aa: CASSNSLAGGLADTQYF
CDR3nt: TGTGCCAGCAGCAACAGTCTAGCGGGAGGGCTCGCAGATACGCAGTATTTT

v_gene: TRBV19
abundance: NA
d_gene: NA
j_gene: TRBJ1-1
CDR3aa: CASSTRGGQNTEAFF
CDR3nt: TGTGCCAGTAGTACTCGCGGGGGGCAAAACACTGAAGCTTTCTTT

v_gene: TRBV28
abundance: NA
d_gene: TRBD1
j_gene: TRBJ1-1
CDR3aa: CASSRSDRLAEAFF
CDR3nt: TGTGCCAGCAGTCGCTCGGACAGGCTTGCTGAAGCTTTCTTT

v_gene: TRBV27
abundance: NA
d_gene: NA
j_gene: TRBJ2-1
CDR3aa: CASSPQISSYNEQFF
CDR3nt: TGTGCCAGCAGTCCACAGATCAGCTCCTACAATGAGCAGTTCTTC

v_gene: TRBV19
abundance: NA
d_gene: NA
j_gene: TRBJ1-1
CDR3aa: CATLPGRGAMGRFEAFF
CDR3nt: TGTGCCACCCTTCCGGGCAGGGGCGCGATGGGTAGGTTTGAAGCTTTCTTT

v_gene: TRBV7-9
abundance: NA
d_gene: NA
j_gene: TRBJ2-3
CDR3aa: CASSLAALTDTQYF
CDR3nt: TGTGCCAGCAGCTTAGCGGCCCTCACAGATACGCAGTATTTT

v_gene: TRBV7-9
abundance: NA
d_gene: TRBD2
j_gene: TRBJ2-3
CDR3aa: CASSARQLASPTDTQYF
CDR3nt: TGTGCCAGCAGCGCCCGCCAACTAGCGTCCCCCACAGATACGCAGTATTTT

v_gene: TRBV7-9
abundance: NA
d_gene: NA
j_gene: TRBJ2-5
CDR3aa: CASSLQPGETQYF
CDR3nt: TGTGCCAGCAGCTTACAACCCGGAGAGACCCAGTACTTC

v_gene: TRBV7-9
abundance: NA
d_gene: NA
j_gene: TRBJ1-1
CDR3aa: CASLGGRLSGTEAFF
CDR3nt: TGTGCCAGCTTGGGGGGGCGGTTATCGGGCACTGAAGCTTTCTTT

v_gene: TRBV7-9
abundance: NA
d_gene: NA
j_gene: TRBJ1-1
CDR3aa: CASSQNLQGMLTEAFF
CDR3nt: TGTGCCAGCAGCCAAAACCTGCAGGGGATGCTCACTGAAGCTTTCTTT

v_gene: TRBV5-1
abundance: NA
d_gene: NA
j_gene: TRBJ2-3
CDR3aa: CASSLTGSTDTQYF
CDR3nt: TGCGCCAGCAGCCTGACAGGTAGCACAGATACGCAGTATTTT

v_gene: TRBV6-1
abundance: NA
d_gene: NA
j_gene: TRBJ1-5
CDR3aa: CASSEYSGGDQPQHF
CDR3nt: TGTGCCAGCAGTGAATATTCAGGAGGGGATCAGCCCCAGCATTTT

v_gene: TRBV7-9
abundance: NA
d_gene: NA
j_gene: TRBJ2-1
CDR3aa: CASSLGARVGGNEQFF
CDR3nt: TGTGCCAGCAGCTTAGGGGCGAGAGTCGGCGGGAATGAGCAGTTCTTC

v_gene: TRBV5-1
abundance: NA
d_gene: TRBD2
j_gene: TRBJ2-3
CDR3aa: CASSRASGPDTQYF
CDR3nt: TGCGCCAGCAGCAGGGCTAGCGGGCCAGATACGCAGTATTTT

v_gene: TRBV28
abundance: NA
d_gene: TRBD1
j_gene: TRBJ1-6
CDR3aa: CASTLSRGIGSPLHF
CDR3nt: TGTGCCAGCACCCTCTCCAGGGGGATCGGATCACCCCTCCACTTT

v_gene: TRBV19
abundance: once
d_gene: NA
j_gene: TRBJ2-1
CDR3aa: CASSISLGVGGGNEQFF
CDR3nt: TGTGCCAGTAGTATCTCCCTCGGGGTGGGGGGTGGCAATGAGCAGTTCTTC

v_gene: TRBV29-1
abundance: NA
d_gene: TRBD2
j_gene: TRBJ2-1
CDR3aa: CSVHGTSGRQYNEQFF
CDR3nt: TGCAGCGTTCATGGGACTAGCGGGAGGCAGTACAATGAGCAGTTCTTC

v_gene: TRBV15
abundance: NA
d_gene: TRBD2
j_gene: TRBJ2-1
CDR3aa: CATSMGGVNEQFF
CDR3nt: TGTGCCACCAGCATGGGGGGGGTAAATGAGCAGTTCTTC

v_gene: TRBV6-5
abundance: NA
d_gene: NA
j_gene: TRBJ1-3
CDR3aa: CASSYSRDSGNTIYF
CDR3nt: TGTGCCAGCAGTTACTCGAGGGACTCTGGAAACACCATATATTTT

v_gene: TRBV3-1/TRBV3-2
abundance: NA
d_gene: NA
j_gene: TRBJ1-2
CDR3aa: CASSQDDPGNYGYTF
CDR3nt: TGTGCCAGCAGCCAAGATGACCCAGGTAACTATGGCTACACCTTC

v_gene: TRBV4-3
abundance: NA
d_gene: TRBD2
j_gene: TRBJ2-3
CDR3aa: CASSQDLGSGRAANTQYF
CDR3nt: TGCGCCAGCAGCCAAGATCTGGGTAGCGGGAGGGCCGCGAATACGCAGTATTTT

v_gene: TRBV5-4
abundance: NA
d_gene: TRBD1
j_gene: TRBJ1-1
CDR3aa: CASRRGQGISMNTEAFF
CDR3nt: TGTGCCAGCAGAAGGGGACAGGGGATTAGCATGAACACTGAAGCTTTCTTT

v_gene: TRBV19
abundance: NA
d_gene: TRBD2
j_gene: TRBJ2-3
CDR3aa: CATCPGGAFGTQYF
CDR3nt: TGTGCCACCTGTCCCGGGGGGGCCTTTGGTACGCAGTATTTT

v_gene: TRBV15
abundance: once
d_gene: NA
j_gene: TRBJ2-1
CDR3aa: CATSRDPAGNEQFF
CDR3nt: TGTGCCACCAGCAGAGATCCAGCGGGCAATGAGCAGTTCTTC

v_gene: TRBV28
abundance: NA
d_gene: TRBD1
j_gene: TRBJ1-1
CDR3aa: CASSPQGGNTEAFF
CDR3nt: TGTGCCAGCAGCCCACAGGGGGGTAACACTGAAGCTTTCTTT

v_gene: TRBV5-1
abundance: NA
d_gene: TRBD1
j_gene: TRBJ1-1
CDR3aa: CASSAGTGGFEAFF
CDR3nt: TGCGCCAGCAGCGCGGGGACAGGGGGCTTTGAAGCTTTCTTT

v_gene: TRBV28
abundance: once
d_gene: NA
j_gene: TRBJ1-1
CDR3aa: CASISAAEAFF
CDR3nt: TGTGCCAGCATCAGCGCCGCTGAAGCTTTCTTT

v_gene: TRBV7-9
abundance: NA
d_gene: NA
j_gene: TRBJ2-1
CDR3aa: CASSSGGTEQFF
CDR3nt: TGTGCCAGCAGCTCGGGGGGCACTGAGCAGTTCTTC

v_gene: TRBV4-1
abundance: NA
d_gene: NA
j_gene: TRBJ2-3
CDR3aa: CASSLYITDTQYF
CDR3nt: TGCGCCAGCAGCCTTTACATTACAGATACGCAGTATTTT

v_gene: TRBV18
abundance: NA
d_gene: NA
j_gene: TRBJ2-5
CDR3aa: CASSRFQEETQYF
CDR3nt: TGTGCCAGCTCACGTTTCCAGGAAGAGACCCAGTACTTC

v_gene: TRBV7-9
abundance: NA
d_gene: TRBD1
j_gene: TRBJ1-2
CDR3aa: CASSSTGTGDYGYTF
CDR3nt: TGTGCCAGCAGCTCCACCGGGACAGGGGACTATGGCTACACCTTC

v_gene: TRBV28
abundance: NA
d_gene: NA
j_gene: TRBJ2-6
CDR3aa: CASSIGGSGANVLTF
CDR3nt: TGTGCCAGCAGTATAGGGGGATCTGGGGCCAACGTCCTGACTTTC

v_gene: TRBV7-8
abundance: NA
d_gene: NA
j_gene: TRBJ1-1
CDR3aa: CASSPSGGGNTEAFF
CDR3nt: TGTGCCAGCAGCCCCTCCGGCGGAGGGAACACTGAAGCTTTCTTT

v_gene: TRBV29-1
abundance: NA
d_gene: TRBD1
j_gene: TRBJ2-3
CDR3aa: CSVEPGTGFADTQYF
CDR3nt: TGCAGCGTTGAGCCCGGGACAGGGTTCGCAGATACGCAGTATTTT

v_gene: TRBV2
abundance: NA
d_gene: TRBD2
j_gene: TRBJ2-2
CDR3aa: CASRRTSGGAIGELFF
CDR3nt: TGTGCCAGCAGACGAACTAGCGGGGGGGCTATCGGGGAGCTGTTTTTT